This T cell receptor (beta chain) was identified during a study of cytomegalovirus exposure and HLA in healthy donors. Use of 60 Vbeta and 13 Jbeta primers characterized the PCR. Profiled with immunoSEQ multiplex PCR; TCRdb holds only in-frame clones, not every one. The table records around 180,000 clones, roughly 86% of them present only once. Study-wide findings and caveats: Reports indicated that the classifier achieved high specificity and sensitivity in diagnosing cytomegalovirus status. One cluster of highly shared sequence variants probably arose as a sequencing artifact. Follow-up analysis later connected one missense variant in DCLRE1C with trimming of TCR beta V- and J-genes. The majority of CMV-associated TCR beta chains were reported as apparently HLA-restricted in a later analysis.

Comment on this clone: The antigen remains unidentified.

This clonotype was sampled from a girl under 18 in good health and CMV-seropositive. The material sequenced was PBMCs.

The CDR3 DNA sequence: TGTGCCAGCAGCCCCCGCGCAGGGAATAGGGGTCAAGAGACCCAGTACTTC. Its translation is CASSPRAGNRGQETQYF. This chain uses TRBV11-2 with TRBJ2-5; a possible D gene is TRBD1 (5 bases). This CDR3 region has 17 residues. Per germline, CDR1 SGHAT and CDR2 FQNNGV. V dropped 5 bases and J dropped 2 bases, with 21 bases sitting between them.